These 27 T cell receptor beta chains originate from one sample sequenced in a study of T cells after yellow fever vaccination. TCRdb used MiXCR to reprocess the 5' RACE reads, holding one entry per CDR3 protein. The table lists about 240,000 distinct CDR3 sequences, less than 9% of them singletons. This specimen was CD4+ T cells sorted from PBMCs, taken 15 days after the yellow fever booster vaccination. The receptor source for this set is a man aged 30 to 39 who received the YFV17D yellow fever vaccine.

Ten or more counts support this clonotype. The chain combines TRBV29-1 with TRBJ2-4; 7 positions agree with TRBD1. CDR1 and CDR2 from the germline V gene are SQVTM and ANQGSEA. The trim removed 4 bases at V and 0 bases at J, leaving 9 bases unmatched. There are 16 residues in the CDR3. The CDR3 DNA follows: TGCAGCGTTGGGTGGGGGACAGTGCTAGCCAAAAACATTCAGTACTTC. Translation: CSVGWGTVLAKNIQYF.

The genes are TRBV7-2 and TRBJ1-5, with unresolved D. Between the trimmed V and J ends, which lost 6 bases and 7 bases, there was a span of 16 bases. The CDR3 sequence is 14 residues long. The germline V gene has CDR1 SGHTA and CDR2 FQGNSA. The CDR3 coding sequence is TGTGCCAGCAGTAGCTTTGCGGAGATCCAGCCCCAGCATTTT. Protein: CASSSFAEIQPQHF.

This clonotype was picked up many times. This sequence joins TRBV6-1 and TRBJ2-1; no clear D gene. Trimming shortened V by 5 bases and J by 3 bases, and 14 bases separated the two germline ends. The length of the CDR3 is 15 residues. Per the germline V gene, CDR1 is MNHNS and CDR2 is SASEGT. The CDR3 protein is CASSSGTSHYNEQFF. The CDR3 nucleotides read TGTGCCAGCAGTAGTGGTACATCCCACTACAATGAGCAGTTCTTC.

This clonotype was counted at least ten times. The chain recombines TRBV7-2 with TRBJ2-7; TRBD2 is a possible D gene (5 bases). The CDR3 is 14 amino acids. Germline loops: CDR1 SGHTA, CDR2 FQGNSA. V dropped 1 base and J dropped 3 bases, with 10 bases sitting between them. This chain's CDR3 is CASSLVSGNYEQYF. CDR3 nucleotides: TGTGCCAGCAGCTTAGTTTCCGGGAACTACGAGCAGTACTTC. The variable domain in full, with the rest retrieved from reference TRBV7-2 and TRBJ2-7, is GAGVSQSPSNKVTEKGKDVELRCDPISGHTALYWYRQSLGQGLEFLIYFQGNSAPDKSGLPSDRFSAERTGGSVSTLTIQRTQQEDSAVYLCASSLVSGNYEQYFGPGTRLTVT.

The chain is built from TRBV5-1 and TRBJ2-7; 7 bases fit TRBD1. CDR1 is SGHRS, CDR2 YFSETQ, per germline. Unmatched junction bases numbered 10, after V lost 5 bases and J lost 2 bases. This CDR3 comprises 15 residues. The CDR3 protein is CASSYGMGQPYEQYF. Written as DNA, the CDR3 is TGCGCCAGCAGTTATGGGATGGGACAGCCCTACGAGCAGTACTTC.

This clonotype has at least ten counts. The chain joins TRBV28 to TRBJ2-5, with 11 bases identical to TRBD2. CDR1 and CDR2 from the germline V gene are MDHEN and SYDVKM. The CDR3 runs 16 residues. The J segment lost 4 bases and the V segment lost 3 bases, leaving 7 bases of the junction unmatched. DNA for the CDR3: TGTGCCAGCAGTTTTAGCGGGAGGGGATCTTTAGAGACCCAGTACTTC. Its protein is CASSFSGRGSLETQYF. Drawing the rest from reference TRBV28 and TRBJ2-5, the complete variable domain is DVKVTQSSRYLVKRTGEKVFLECVQDMDHENMFWYRQDPGLGLRLIYFSYDVKMKEKGDIPEGYSVSREKKERFSLILESASTNQTSMYLCASSFSGRGSLETQYFGPGTRLLVL.

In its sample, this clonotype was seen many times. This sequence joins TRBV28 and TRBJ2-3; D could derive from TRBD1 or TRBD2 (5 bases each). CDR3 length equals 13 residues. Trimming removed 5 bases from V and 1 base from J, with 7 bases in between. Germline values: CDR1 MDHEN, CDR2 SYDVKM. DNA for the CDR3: TGTGCCAGCAGTCGGGACGGCACAGATACGCAGTATTTT. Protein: CASSRDGTDTQYF.

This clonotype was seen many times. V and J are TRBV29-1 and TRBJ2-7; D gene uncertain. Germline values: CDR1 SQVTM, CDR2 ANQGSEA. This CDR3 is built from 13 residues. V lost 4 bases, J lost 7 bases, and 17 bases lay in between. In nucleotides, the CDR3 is TGCAGCGTTGCCACGAGTCGGAAAGGAGAGCAGTACTTC. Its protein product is CSVATSRKGEQYF.

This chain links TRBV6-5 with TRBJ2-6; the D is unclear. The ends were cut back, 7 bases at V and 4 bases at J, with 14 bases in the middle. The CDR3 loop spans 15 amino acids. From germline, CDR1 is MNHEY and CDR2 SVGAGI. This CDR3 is CASIRYVGGANVLTF. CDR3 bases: TGTGCCAGCATTAGATATGTGGGAGGGGCCAACGTCCTGACTTTC.

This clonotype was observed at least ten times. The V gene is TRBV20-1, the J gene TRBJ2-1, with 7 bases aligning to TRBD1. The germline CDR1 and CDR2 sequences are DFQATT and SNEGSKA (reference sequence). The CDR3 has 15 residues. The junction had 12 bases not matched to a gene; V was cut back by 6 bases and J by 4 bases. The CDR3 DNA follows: TGCAGTGCACCACCCCTAGAGGGGGCTTACAATGAGCAGTTCTTC. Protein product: CSAPPLEGAYNEQFF.

The CDR3: CSARSGTSRVTGELFF. The CDR3 DNA is TGCAGTGCTAGAAGCGGGACTAGTCGCGTCACCGGGGAGCTGTTTTTT. The chain is built from TRBV20-1 and TRBJ2-2, with 8 bases matching TRBD2. The CDR3 has 16 amino acids. CDR1 and CDR2 from the germline V gene are DFQATT and SNEGSKA (reference sequence). The J segment lost 4 bases and the V segment lost 2 bases, leaving 9 bases of the junction unmatched.

The CDR3 coding sequence is TGCGCCAGCAGCCAATCGCCCGGGGAGCTGTTTTTT. Translating it yields CASSQSPGELFF. The rearrangement links TRBV4-1 to TRBJ2-2; no clear D. V was trimmed by 2 bases and J by 6 bases, leaving 4 bases between them. The germline gives CDR1 MGHRA, CDR2 YSYEKL. This CDR3 comprises 12 residues.

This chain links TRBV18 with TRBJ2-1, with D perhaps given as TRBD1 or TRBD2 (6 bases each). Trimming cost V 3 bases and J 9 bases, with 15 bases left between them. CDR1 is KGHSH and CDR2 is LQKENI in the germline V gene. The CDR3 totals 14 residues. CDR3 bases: TGTGCCAGCTCACCCCCTCGGGGGCAAGGTGAGCAGTTCTTC. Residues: CASSPPRGQGEQFF.

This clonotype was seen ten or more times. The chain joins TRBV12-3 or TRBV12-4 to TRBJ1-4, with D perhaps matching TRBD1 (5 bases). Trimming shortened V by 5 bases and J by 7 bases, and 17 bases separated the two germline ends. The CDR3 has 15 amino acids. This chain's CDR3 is CASSHRSGVSEKLFF. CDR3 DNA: TGTGCCAGCAGTCACAGGAGTGGAGTTTCTGAAAAACTGTTTTTT.

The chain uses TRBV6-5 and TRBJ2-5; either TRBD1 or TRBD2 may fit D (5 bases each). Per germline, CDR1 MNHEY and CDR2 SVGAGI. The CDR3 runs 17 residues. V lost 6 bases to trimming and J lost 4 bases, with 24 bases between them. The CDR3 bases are TGTGCCAGCAGATCCCCCGCTCCGGGGACGGGGCGAGAGACCCAGTACTTC. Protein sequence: CASRSPAPGTGRETQYF.

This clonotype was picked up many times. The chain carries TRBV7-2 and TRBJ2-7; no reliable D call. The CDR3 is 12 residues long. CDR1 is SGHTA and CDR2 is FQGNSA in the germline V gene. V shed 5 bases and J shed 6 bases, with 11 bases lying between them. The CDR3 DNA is TGTGCCAGCAGCCACCCTAATGGCGAGCAGTACTTC. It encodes CASSHPNGEQYF.

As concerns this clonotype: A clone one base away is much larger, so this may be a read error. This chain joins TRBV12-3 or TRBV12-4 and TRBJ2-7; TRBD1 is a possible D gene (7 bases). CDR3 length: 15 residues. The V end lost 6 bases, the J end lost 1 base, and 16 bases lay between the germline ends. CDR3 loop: CASRDAGGLSYEQYF. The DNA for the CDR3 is TGTGCCAGCAGAGATGCAGGGGGGCTATCCTACGAGCAGTACTTC.

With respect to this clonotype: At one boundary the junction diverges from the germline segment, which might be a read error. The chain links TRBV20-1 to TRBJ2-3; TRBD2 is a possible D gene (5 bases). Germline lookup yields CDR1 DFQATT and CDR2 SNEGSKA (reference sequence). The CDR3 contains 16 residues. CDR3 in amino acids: CCASPLALTSTDTQYF. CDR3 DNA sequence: TGCTGTGCTAGCCCCCTAGCCCTTACTAGCACAGATACGCAGTATTTT.

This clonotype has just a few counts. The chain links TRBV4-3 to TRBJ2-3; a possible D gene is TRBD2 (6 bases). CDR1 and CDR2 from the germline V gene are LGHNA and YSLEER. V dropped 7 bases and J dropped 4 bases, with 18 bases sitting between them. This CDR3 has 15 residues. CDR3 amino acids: CASTYTRTGADTQYF. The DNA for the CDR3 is TGCGCCAGCACTTACACCAGAACGGGGGCAGATACGCAGTATTTT.

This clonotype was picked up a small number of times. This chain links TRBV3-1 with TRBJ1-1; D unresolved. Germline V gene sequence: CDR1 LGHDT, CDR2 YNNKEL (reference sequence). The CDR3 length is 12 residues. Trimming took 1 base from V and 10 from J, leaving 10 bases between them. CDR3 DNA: TGTGCCAGCAGCCAAGCCTACAGTGGAGCTTTCTTT. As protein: CASSQAYSGAFF.

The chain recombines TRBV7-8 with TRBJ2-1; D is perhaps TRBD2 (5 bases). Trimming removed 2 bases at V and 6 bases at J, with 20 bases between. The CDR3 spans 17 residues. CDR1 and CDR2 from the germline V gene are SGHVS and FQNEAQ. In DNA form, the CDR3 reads TGTGCCAGCAGCTTACGGGATCTTGCGAAACTTTTCAATGAGCAGTTCTTC. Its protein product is CASSLRDLAKLFNEQFF.

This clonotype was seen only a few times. In DNA, the CDR3 is TGTGCCAGCAGTTCCACAGGGGGCGCCTACGAGCAGTACTTC. This sequence encodes CASSSTGGAYEQYF. The chain combines TRBV12-3 or TRBV12-4 with TRBJ2-7, with TRBD1 matching 9 bases. This CDR3 contains 14 residues. The V gene end was trimmed by 4 bases and the J gene end by 2 bases; junction bases not matched to a gene: 3.

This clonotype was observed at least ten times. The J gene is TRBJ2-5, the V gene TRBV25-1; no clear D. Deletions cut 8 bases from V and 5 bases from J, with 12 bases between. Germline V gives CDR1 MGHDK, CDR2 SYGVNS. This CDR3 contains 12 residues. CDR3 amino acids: CASSSGGETQYF. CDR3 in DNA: TGTGCCAGCTCTAGTGGTGGGGAGACCCAGTACTTC.

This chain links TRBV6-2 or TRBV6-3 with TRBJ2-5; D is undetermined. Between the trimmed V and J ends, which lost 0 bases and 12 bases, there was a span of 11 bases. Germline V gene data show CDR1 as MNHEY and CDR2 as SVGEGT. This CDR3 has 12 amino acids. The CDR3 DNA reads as TGTGCCAGCAGTTACTCGATGGCGCCTAAGTACTTC. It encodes CASSYSMAPKYF.

The CDR3 sequence is CAIGGGDQPQHF. CDR3 sequence (DNA): TGTGCCATAGGGGGGGGGGATCAGCCCCAGCATTTT. The chain carries TRBV6-6 and TRBJ1-5, with TRBD1 as a possible D gene (6 bases). V was pared by 10 bases and J by 5 bases, with 12 bases between. The CDR3 is made up of 12 amino acids. In germline, CDR1 is MNHNY, CDR2 SVGAGI (reference sequence).

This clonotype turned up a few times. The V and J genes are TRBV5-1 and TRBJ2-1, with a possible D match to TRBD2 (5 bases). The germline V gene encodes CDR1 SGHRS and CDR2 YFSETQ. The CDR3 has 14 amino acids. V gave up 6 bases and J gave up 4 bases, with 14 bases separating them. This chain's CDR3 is CASKTGRDYNEQFF. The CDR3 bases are TGCGCCAGCAAAACGGGTCGGGATTACAATGAGCAGTTCTTC.

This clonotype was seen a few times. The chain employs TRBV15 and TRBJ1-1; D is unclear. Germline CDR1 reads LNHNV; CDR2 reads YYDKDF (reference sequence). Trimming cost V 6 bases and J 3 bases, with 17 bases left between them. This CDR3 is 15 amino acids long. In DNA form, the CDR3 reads TGTGCCACCAGTACATCTGCCGGCGATTACACTGAAGCTTTCTTT. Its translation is CATSTSAGDYTEAFF.